This T cell receptor beta chain comes out of a study of CD8 T cells in Susac syndrome. The sequenced target, TCR beta, came from blood CD8+ and CD4+ T cells. Negative isolation was applied to CD8+ and CD4+ T cells, and FACS enrichment was applied to TEMRA cells. An amount of RNA that ranged from 0.5 to 1 ug was reverse transcribed with random hexamers. Amplification of TCR beta CDR3 across 54 Vbeta and 13 Jbeta was performed with immunoSEQ multiplex PCR. TCRdb itself ran the immunoSEQ multiplex PCR reads through MiXCR, one entry per CDR3 protein. The table includes about 180,000 distinct CDR3 sequences, roughly 96% detected once. CDR1 and CDR2 from the germline V gene are SGHVS and FQNEAQ. The CDR3 runs to 12 residues. V was shortened by 5 bases and J by 2 bases, with 6 bases between the two germline ends.

Sequenced: CD8+ T cells from PBMCs. The rearrangement uses TRBV7-8 and TRBJ2-5; unclear D gene. The TCR was taken from a human donor with multiple sclerosis. The CDR3 spells CASSNFQETQYF. DNA for the CDR3: TGTGCCAGCAGCAATTTTCAAGAGACCCAGTACTTC.